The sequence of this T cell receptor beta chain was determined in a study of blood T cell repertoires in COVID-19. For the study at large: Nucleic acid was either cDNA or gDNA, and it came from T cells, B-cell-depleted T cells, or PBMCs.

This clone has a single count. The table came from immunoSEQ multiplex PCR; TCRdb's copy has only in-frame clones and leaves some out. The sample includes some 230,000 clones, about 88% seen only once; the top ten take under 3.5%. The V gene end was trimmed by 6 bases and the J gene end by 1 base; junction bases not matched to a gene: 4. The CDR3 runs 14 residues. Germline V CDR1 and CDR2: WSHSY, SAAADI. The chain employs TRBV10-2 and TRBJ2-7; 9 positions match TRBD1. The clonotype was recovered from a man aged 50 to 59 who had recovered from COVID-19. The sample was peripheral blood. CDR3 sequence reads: CASRYGQGSYEQYF. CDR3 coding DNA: TGCGCCAGCAGATACGGACAGGGGTCCTACGAGCAGTACTTC.